This T cell receptor beta chain was observed in a study of liver allograft versus peripheral blood T cells. Turning to the study itself: Intrahepatic T cell receptor repertoires from transplanted livers were compared against repertoires in recipients' peripheral blood. General study findings and limits: Liver allograft and peripheral blood T cell receptor repertoires reportedly differed.

One entry per CDR3 protein results from TCRdb running MiXCR on the reads. The table records about 14,000 distinct CDR3 sequences, around 20% of them present only once. As for this clonotype: Its antigen is unknown.

The receptor was derived from a human patient who had a liver transplant. Some T cells may be provided by the graft donor.

CDR3 in DNA: TGTGCCAGCAGTTATCGAGGCTCTGGAAACACCATATATTTT. This gives the protein CASSYRGSGNTIYF. This chain connects TRBV6-5 to TRBJ1-3; no clear D gene. V was trimmed by 3 bases and J by 0 bases, leaving 6 bases between them. CDR1 is MNHEY and CDR2 is SVGAGI in the germline V gene. The CDR3 loop spans 14 amino acids.